This TCR beta chain came from a study of cytomegalovirus exposure and HLA in healthy donors. Study information: The roughly 120 validation repertoires matched the roughly 700 first-cohort repertoires in platform, a later analysis reported.

Sequencing used immunoSEQ multiplex PCR; TCRdb keeps in-frame clones, though not all of them. The sample has tens of thousands of clones, roughly 89% seen once. Trimming cost V 6 bases and J 6 bases, with 21 bases left between them. This CDR3 contains 15 residues. CDR1 is MGHRA, CDR2 YSYEKL, per germline. General study results and limits: The classifier reportedly diagnosed cytomegalovirus status with high sensitivity and specificity. In vitro assays verified that a few CMV-associated chains recognized CMV antigens specifically. Cytomegalovirus-associated TCR beta chains were listed, numbering 164.

As regards this clone: Its specificity is unknown.

The clonotype comes from a woman between 18 and 30 years old in good health and CMV-seropositive. Sequenced: PBMCs. The chain has TRBV4-1 and TRBJ2-7; D not resolved. CDR3 region: CASSFTGTASGEQYF. The CDR3 region has the DNA TGCGCCAGCAGTTTCACCGGAACAGCATCCGGCGAGCAGTACTTC.